This TCR beta chain is drawn from a study of OX40 agonist ivuxolimab in advanced cancers. Overall study context: Patients were infused with ivuxolimab every 2 weeks at 0.01 to 10 mg/kg.

Clones were sequenced by immunoSEQ multiplex PCR, and TCRdb holds only the in-frame ones, with some missing. Seen here are 60,000 to 100,000 clones, about 93% observed once, and the top ten hold about a fifth. The CDR3 extends over 17 amino acids. Germline V gene data show CDR1 as MDHEN and CDR2 as SYDVKM. Trimming at V came to 5 bases and at J to 8 bases, leaving 17 bases not matched to a gene. The clonotype was recovered from an adult with an advanced solid tumor such as melanoma, head and neck, liver or kidney cancer. The chain combines TRBV28 with TRBJ1-4; 7 bases are shared with TRBD1. Sequences were derived from CD4+ or CD8+ T cells sorted from blood, sampled in a trial of the OX40 agonist ivuxolimab. The CDR3 protein is CASSLKRDRPGGEKLFF. The CDR3 nucleotides are TGTGCCAGCAGTCTAAAGCGGGACAGACCAGGCGGGGAAAAACTGTTTTTT.